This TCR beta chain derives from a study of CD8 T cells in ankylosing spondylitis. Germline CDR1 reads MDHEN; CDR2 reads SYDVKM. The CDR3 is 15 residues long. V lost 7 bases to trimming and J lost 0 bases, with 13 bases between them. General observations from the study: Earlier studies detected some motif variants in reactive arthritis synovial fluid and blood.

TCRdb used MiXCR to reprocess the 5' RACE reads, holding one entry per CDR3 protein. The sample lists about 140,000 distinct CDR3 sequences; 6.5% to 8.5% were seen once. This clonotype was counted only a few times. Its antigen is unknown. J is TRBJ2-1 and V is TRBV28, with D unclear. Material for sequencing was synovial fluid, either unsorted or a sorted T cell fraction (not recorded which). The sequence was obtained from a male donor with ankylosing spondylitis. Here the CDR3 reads CASTSTGRSYNEQFF. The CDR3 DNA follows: TGTGCCAGCACGAGCACCGGGCGCTCCTACAATGAGCAGTTCTTC. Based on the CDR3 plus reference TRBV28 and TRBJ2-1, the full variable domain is DVKVTQSSRYLVKRTGEKVFLECVQDMDHENMFWYRQDPGLGLRLIYFSYDVKMKEKGDIPEGYSVSREKKERFSLILESASTNQTSMYLCASTSTGRSYNEQFFGPGTRLTVL.